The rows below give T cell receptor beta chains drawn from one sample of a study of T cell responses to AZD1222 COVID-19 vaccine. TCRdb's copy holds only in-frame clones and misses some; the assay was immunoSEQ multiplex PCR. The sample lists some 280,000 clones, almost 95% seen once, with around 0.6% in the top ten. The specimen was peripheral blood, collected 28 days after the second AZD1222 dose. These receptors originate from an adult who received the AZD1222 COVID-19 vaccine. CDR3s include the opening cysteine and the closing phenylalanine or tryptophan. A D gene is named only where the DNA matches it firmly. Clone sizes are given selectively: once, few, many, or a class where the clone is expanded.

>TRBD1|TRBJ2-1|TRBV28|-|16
TGTGCCAGCAGTTCCAACAGGGGGTACTCCTACAATGAGCAGTTCTTC
CASSSNRGYSYNEQFF
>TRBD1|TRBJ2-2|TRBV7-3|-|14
TGTGCCAGCAGCCTGGACAGGGAGGCCGGGGAGCTGTTTTTT
CASSLDREAGELFF
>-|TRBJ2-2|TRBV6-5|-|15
TGTGCCAGCAGTTACGGGTGGGATCTGACCGGGGAGCTGTTTTTT
CASSYGWDLTGELFF
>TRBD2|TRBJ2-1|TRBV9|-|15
TGTGCCAGCAGCGTGGATGGGACTAGCGGCAATGAGCAGTTCTTC
CASSVDGTSGNEQFF
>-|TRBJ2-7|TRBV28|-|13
TGTGCCAGCACCCCAGGACACCTCTACGAGCAGTACTTC
CASTPGHLYEQYF
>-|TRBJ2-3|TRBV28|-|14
TGTGCCAGCTCCTCTCTACCCCGCACAGATACGCAGTATTTT
CASSSLPRTDTQYF
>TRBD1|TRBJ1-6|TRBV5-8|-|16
TGTGCCAGCAGACCAGGGGGCGCGTTCATTAATTCACCCCTCCACTTT
CASRPGGAFINSPLHF
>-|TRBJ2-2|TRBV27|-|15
TGTGCCAGCAGTTTAAGGGGTTCGGACACCGGGGAGCTGTTTTTT
CASSLRGSDTGELFF
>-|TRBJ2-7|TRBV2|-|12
TGTGCCAGCAGGGAAACACCCTACGAGCAGTACTTC
CASRETPYEQYF
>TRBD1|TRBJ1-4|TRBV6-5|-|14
TGTGCCAGCAGCTCCGACAGGGCTCGAGAAAAACTGTTTTTT
CASSSDRAREKLFF
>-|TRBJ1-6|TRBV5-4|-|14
TGTGCCAGCAGTAGTCGTGAGGGGGGTACACCCCTCCACTTT
CASSSREGGTPLHF
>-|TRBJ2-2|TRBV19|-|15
TGTGCCAGTAGTAAGGTCAGCTCGAACACCGGGGAGCTGTTTTTT
CASSKVSSNTGELFF
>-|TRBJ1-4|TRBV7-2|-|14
TGTGCCAGCAGCTTAGTGCGAACTAATGAAAAACTGTTTTTT
CASSLVRTNEKLFF
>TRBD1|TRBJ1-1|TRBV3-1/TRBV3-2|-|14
TGTGCCAGCAGATCGACAGGGGGCAACGCTGAAGCTTTCTTT
CASRSTGGNAEAFF
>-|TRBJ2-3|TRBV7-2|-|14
TGTGCCAGCAGCTCCTGGGGGGGCACAGATACGCAGTATTTT
CASSSWGGTDTQYF
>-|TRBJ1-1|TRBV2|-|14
TGTGCCAGCAGTTGGACTCCTGGGAACACTGAAGCTTTCTTT
CASSWTPGNTEAFF
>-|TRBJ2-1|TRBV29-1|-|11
TGCAGCGTGGGGGGTCACAATGAGCAGTTCTTC
CSVGGHNEQFF
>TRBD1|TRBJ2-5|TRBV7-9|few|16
TGTGCCAGCAGCTTAGCGTCCAGGGGGCCTCGGGAGACCCAGTACTTC
CASSLASRGPRETQYF
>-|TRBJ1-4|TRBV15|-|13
TGTGCCACCAGCAGAGACCGGGGGGAAAAACTGTTTTTT
CATSRDRGEKLFF
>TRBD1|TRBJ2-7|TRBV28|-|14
TGTGCCAGCAGTCCCCCCACAGGGGCCCCGGAGCAGTACTTC
CASSPPTGAPEQYF
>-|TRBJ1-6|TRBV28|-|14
TGTGCCAGCCAAGTGGGACACCTGAATTCACCCCTCCACTTT
CASQVGHLNSPLHF
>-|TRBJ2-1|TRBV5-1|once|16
TGCGCCAGCAGCTTGGAGAGGACTGCCTTACTCAATGAGCAGTTCTTC
CASSLERTALLNEQFF
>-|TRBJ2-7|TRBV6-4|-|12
TGTGCCAGCAGTAGGGATTCTTACGAGCAGTACTTC
CASSRDSYEQYF
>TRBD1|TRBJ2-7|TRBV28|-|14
TGTGCCAGCAGTCCGGACAGGGTCGGGTACGAGCAGTACTTC
CASSPDRVGYEQYF
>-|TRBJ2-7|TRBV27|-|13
TGTGCCAGCAGGGGGACGAATGCACACGAGCAGTACTTC
CASRGTNAHEQYF
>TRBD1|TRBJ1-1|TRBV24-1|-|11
TGTGCCGCGGGACAGTTGCCTGAAGCTTTCTTT
CAAGQLPEAFF
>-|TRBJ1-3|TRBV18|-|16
TGTGCCAGCTCACCACCGAGATCCACTCCTGGAAACACCATATATTTT
CASSPPRSTPGNTIYF
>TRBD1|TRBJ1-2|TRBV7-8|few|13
TGTGCCAGCAGCTTAGACAGGGGGAATGGCTACACCTTC
CASSLDRGNGYTF